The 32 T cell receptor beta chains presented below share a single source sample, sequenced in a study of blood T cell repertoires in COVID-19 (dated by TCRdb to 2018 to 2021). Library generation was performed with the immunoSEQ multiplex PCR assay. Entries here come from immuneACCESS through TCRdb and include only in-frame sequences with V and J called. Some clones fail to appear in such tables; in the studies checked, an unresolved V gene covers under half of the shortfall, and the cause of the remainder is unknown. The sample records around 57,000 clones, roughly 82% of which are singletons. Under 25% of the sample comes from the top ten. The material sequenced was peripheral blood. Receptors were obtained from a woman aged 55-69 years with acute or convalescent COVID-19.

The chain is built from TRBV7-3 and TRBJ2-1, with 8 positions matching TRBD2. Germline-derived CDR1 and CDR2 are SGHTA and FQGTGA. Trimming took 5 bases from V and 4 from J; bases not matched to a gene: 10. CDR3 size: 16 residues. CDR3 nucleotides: TGTGCCAGCAGCCCCAAAGCGGGGGTAGCTTACAATGAGCAGTTCTTC. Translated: CASSPKAGVAYNEQFF.

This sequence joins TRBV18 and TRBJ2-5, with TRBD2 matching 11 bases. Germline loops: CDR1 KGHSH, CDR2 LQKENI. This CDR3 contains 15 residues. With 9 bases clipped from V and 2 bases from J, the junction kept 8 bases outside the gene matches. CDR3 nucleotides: TGTGCCAGTACTCAGACTAGCGGGGCGCAAGAGACCCAGTACTTC. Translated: CASTQTSGAQETQYF.

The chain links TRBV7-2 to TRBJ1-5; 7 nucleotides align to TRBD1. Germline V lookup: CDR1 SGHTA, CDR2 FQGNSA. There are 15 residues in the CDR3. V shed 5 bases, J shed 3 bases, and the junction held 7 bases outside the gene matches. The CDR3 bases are TGTGCCAGCAGCCTAGACAGGGCCGTCAATCAGCCCCAGCATTTT. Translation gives CASSLDRAVNQPQHF.

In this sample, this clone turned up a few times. The CDR3 protein is CASSYRPQGTGELFF. The CDR3 DNA sequence: TGTGCCAGCAGTTATCGGCCACAGGGCACCGGGGAGCTGTTTTTT. The chain recombines TRBV7-2 with TRBJ2-2; maybe TRBD1 (6 bases). The V end lost 6 bases, the J end lost 4 bases, and 15 bases lay between the germline ends. Germline loops: CDR1 SGHTA, CDR2 FQGNSA. This CDR3 has 15 amino acids.

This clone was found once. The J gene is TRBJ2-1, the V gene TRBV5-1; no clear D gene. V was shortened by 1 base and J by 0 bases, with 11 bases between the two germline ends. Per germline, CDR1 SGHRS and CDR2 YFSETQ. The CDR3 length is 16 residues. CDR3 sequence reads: CASSLSYSLSYNEQFF. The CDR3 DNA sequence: TGCGCCAGCAGCTTGTCGTACAGCCTCTCCTACAATGAGCAGTTCTTC.

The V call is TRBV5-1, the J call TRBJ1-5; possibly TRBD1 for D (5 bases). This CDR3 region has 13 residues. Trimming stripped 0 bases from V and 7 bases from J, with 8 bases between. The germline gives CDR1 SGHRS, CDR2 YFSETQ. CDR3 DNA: TGCGCCAGCAGCTTGGAGGGGCCCCAGCCCCAGCATTTT. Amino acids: CASSLEGPQPQHF.

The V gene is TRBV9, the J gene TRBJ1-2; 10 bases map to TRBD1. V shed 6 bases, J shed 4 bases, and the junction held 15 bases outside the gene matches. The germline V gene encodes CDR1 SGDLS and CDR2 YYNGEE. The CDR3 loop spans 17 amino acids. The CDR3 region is CASTLTGTGALGYGYTF. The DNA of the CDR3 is TGTGCCAGCACCCTGACCGGGACAGGGGCGTTGGGCTATGGCTACACCTTC.

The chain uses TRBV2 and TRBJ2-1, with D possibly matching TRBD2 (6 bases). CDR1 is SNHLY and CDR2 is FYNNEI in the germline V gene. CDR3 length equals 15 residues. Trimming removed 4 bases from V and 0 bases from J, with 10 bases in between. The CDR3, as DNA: TGTGCCAGCAGTGTTTGGGGGGACTCCTACAATGAGCAGTTCTTC. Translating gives CASSVWGDSYNEQFF.

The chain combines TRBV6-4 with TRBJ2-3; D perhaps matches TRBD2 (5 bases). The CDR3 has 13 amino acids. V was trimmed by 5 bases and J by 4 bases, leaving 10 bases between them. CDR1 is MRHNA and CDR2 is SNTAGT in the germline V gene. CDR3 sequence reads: CASSKTRADTQYF. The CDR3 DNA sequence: TGTGCCAGCAGTAAAACTAGGGCAGATACGCAGTATTTT.

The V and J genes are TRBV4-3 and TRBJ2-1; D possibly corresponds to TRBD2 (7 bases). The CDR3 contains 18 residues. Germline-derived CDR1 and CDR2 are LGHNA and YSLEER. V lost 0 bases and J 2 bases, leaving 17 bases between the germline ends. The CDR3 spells CASSQDVGGGPTYNEQFF. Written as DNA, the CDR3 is TGCGCCAGCAGCCAAGATGTTGGGGGGGGGCCCACCTACAATGAGCAGTTCTTC.

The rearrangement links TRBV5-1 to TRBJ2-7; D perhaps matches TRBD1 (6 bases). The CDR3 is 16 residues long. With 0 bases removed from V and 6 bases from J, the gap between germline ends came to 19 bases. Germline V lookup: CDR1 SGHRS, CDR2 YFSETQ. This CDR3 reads CASSLAPGHSLGEQYF. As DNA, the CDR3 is TGCGCCAGCAGCTTGGCTCCGGGACATTCATTGGGCGAGCAGTACTTC. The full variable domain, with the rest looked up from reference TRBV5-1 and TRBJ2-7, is KAGVTQTPRYLIKTRGQQVTLSCSPISGHRSVSWYQQTPGQGLQFLFEYFSETQRNKGNFPGRFSGRQFSNSRSEMNVSTLELGDSALYLCASSLAPGHSLGEQYFGPGTRLTVT.

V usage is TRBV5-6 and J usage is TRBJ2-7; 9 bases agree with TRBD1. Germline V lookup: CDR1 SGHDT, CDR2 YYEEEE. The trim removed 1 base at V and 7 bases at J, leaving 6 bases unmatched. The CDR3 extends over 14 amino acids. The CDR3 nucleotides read TGTGCCAGCAGCTTGATACAGGGGGCGTGGGAGCAGTACTTC. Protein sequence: CASSLIQGAWEQYF.

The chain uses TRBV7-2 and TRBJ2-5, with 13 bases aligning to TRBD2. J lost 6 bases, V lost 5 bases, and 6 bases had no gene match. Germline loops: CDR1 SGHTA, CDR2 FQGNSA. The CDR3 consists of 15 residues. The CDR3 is CASSPGLAGSKTQYF. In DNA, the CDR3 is TGTGCCAGCAGCCCGGGACTAGCGGGGTCAAAGACCCAGTACTTC. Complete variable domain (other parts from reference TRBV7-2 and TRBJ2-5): GAGVSQSPSNKVTEKGKDVELRCDPISGHTALYWYRQSLGQGLEFLIYFQGNSAPDKSGLPSDRFSAERTGGSVSTLTIQRTQQEDSAVYLCASSPGLAGSKTQYFGPGTRLLVL.

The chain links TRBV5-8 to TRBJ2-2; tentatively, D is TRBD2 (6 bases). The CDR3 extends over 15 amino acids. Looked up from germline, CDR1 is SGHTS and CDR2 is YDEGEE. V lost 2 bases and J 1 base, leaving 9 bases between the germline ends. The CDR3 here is CASSLRLGNTGELFF. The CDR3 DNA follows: TGTGCCAGCAGCTTACGACTAGGGAACACCGGGGAGCTGTTTTTT.

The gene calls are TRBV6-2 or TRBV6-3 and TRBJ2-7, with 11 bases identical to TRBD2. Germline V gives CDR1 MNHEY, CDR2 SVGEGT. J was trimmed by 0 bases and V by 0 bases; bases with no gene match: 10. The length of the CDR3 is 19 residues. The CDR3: CASSYSVELAGGISYEQYF. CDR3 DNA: TGTGCCAGCAGTTACTCGGTGGAGCTAGCGGGGGGAATCTCCTACGAGCAGTACTTC.

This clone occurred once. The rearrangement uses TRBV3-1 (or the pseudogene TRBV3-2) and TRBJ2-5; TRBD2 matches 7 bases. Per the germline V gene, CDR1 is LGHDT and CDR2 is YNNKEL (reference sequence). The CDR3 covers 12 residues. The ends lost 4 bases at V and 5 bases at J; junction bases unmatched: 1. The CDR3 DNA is TGTGCCAGCAGCCCGCGGGGGGAGACCCAGTACTTC. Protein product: CASSPRGETQYF.

The DNA of the CDR3 is TGTGCCAGCAGCAGAAGCGGGGTGAAGGAGTACGAGCAGTACTTC. Translation: CASSRSGVKEYEQYF. The chain links TRBV21-1 to TRBJ2-7; TRBD2, the D gene given by the table, was not confirmed from the DNA. TRBV21-1 has pseudogene status. This CDR3 has 15 residues.

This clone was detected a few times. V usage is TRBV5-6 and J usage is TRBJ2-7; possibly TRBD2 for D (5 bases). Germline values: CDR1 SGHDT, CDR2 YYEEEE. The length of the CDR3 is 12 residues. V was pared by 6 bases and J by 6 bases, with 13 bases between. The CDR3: CASNRAGVEQYF. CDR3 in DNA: TGTGCCAGCAATCGTGCCGGGGTCGAGCAGTACTTC.

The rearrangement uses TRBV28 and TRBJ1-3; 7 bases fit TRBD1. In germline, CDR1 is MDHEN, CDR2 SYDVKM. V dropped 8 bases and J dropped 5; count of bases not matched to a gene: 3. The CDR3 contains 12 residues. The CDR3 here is CASRQGRNTIYF. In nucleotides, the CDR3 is TGTGCCAGCCGACAGGGCAGAAACACCATATATTTT.

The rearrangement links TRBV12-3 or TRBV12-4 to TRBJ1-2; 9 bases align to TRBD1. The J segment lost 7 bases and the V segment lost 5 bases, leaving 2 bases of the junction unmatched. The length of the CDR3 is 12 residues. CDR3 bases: TGTGCCAGCAGTGACAGGGGGTCTGGCTACACCTTC. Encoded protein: CASSDRGSGYTF.

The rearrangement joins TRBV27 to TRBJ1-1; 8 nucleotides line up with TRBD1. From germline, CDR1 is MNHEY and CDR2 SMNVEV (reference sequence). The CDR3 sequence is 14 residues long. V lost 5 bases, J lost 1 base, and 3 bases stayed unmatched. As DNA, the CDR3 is TGTGCCAGCAGTACACAGGGGGAGAACACTGAAGCTTTCTTT. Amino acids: CASSTQGENTEAFF.

The CDR3 is CASSLSLTYEQYF. CDR3 nucleotides: TGTGCCAGCAGTTTAAGCCTAACCTACGAGCAGTACTTC. The rearrangement links TRBV27 to TRBJ2-7; D is ambiguous. The V gene's germline CDR1 is MNHEY and CDR2 SMNVEV (reference sequence). This CDR3 is 13 amino acids long. Trimming stripped 2 bases from V and 2 bases from J, with 7 bases between.

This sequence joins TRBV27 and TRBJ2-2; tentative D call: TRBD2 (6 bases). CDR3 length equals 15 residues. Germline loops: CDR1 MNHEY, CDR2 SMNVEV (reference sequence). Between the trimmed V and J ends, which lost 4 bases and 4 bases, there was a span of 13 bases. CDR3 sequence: CASSSGLLITGELFF. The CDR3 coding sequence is TGTGCCAGCAGTTCGGGACTCCTAATCACCGGGGAGCTGTTTTTT.

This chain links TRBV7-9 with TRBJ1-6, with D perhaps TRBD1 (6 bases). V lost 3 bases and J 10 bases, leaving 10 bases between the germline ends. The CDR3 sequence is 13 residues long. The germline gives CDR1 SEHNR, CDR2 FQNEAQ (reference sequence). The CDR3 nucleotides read TGTGCCAGCAGCTTGGCAGGGGCCTCACCCCTCCACTTT. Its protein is CASSLAGASPLHF.

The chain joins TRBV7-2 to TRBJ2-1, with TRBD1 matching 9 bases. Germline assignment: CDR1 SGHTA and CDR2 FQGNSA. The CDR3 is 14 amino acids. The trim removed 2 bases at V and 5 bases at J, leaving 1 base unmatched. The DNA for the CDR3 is TGTGCCAGCAGCTTATGGACAGGGGACAATGAGCAGTTCTTC. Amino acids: CASSLWTGDNEQFF.

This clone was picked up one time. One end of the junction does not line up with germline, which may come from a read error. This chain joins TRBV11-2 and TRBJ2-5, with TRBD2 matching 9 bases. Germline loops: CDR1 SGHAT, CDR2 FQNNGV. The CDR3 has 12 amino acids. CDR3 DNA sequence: TGCCATAAAGCGGGGGGTCAAGAGACCCAGTACTTC. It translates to CHKAGGQETQYF.

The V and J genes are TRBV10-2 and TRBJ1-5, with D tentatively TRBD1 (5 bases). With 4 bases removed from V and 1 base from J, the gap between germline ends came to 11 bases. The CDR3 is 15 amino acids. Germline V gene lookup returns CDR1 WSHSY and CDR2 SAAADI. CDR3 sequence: CASSVSGGSNQPQHF. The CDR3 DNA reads TGCGCCAGCAGTGTTTCCGGGGGAAGCAATCAGCCCCAGCATTTT.

CDR3: CASSSGIGEPQHF. The CDR3 DNA reads as TGCGCCAGCAGCTCGGGGATTGGAGAGCCCCAGCATTTT. The V and J genes are TRBV5-1 and TRBJ1-5, with D uncertain. This CDR3 spans 13 amino acids. Trimming shortened V by 3 bases and J by 8 bases, and 12 bases separated the two germline ends. The germline gives CDR1 SGHRS, CDR2 YFSETQ.

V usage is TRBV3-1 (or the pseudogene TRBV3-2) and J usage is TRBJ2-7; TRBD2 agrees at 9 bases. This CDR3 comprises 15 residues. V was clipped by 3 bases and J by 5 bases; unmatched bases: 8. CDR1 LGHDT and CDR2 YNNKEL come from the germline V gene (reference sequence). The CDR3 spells CASSHRAGGFDEQYF. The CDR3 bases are TGTGCCAGCAGCCACCGGGCGGGGGGGTTTGACGAGCAGTACTTC.

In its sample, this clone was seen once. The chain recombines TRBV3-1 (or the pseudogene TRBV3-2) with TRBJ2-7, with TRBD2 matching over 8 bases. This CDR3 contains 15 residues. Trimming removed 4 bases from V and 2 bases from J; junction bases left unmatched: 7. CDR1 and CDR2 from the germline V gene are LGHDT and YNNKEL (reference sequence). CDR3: CASSPRGGGTYEQYF. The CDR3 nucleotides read TGTGCCAGCAGCCCCCGGGGGGGTGGAACCTACGAGCAGTACTTC.

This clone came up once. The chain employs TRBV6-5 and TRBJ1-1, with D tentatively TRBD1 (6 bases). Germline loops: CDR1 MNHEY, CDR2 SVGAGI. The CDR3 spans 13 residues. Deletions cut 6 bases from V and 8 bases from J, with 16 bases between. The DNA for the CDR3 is TGTGCCAGCAGCAAAGACAGGAGACTGGAAGCTTTCTTT. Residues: CASSKDRRLEAFF.

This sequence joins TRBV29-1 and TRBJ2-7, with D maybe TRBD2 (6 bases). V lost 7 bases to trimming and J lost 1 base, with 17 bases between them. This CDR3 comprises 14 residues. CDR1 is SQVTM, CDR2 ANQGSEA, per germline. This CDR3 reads CSAGEEGQSYEQYF. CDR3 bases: TGCAGCGCCGGGGAGGAGGGGCAGTCCTACGAGCAGTACTTC.